These T cell receptor beta chains were read from a single sample in a study of cytomegalovirus exposure and HLA in healthy donors. This table comes from immunoSEQ multiplex PCR, and its TCRdb copy is limited to in-frame clones, with some not included. Here the sample spans about 88,000 clones, 69% being singletons. Source material: PBMCs. These receptor sequences come from a man aged 50 to 60 in good health and CMV-seronegative. Each CDR3 is given with its conserved first and last residue. The D gene is left open where the match is weak. For some rows the clone size is stated as once, few or many, or as a class when expanded; others skip it.

NA	NA	TRBV7-2	TRBJ2-1	TGTGCCAGCAGCTTAGTCCGCCCAGGGCCGTCCAATGCCAATGAGCAGTTCTTC	CASSLVRPGPSNANEQFF
NA	NA	TRBV9	TRBJ2-3	TGTGCCAGCAGCGTGGAGCCCCGGGAAAGAGCGCAGTATTTT	CASSVEPRERAQYF
TRBD2	few	TRBV27	TRBJ2-5	TGTGCCAGCTCTACGGGAGGGAGGGAGACCCAGTACTTC	CASSTGGRETQYF
NA	NA	TRBV19	TRBJ2-1	TGTGCCAGTAGTCTGCAGGGTGGCCCCCTCTACAATGAGCAGTTCTTC	CASSLQGGPLYNEQFF
NA	NA	TRBV29-1	TRBJ1-2	TGCAGCGTTGGGGATAGGGAGCGGATGGGCACCTTC	CSVGDRERMGTF
TRBD1	NA	TRBV4-3	TRBJ2-5	TGCGCCAGCAGCCAAACGGTCCCCTTGACCGGGACAGGGGAGGAGACCCAGTACTTC	CASSQTVPLTGTGEETQYF
NA	few	TRBV7-2	TRBJ2-1	TGTGCCAGCAGCTTCTGGGGGCGCGGCGGAGCGAATGAGCAGTTCTTC	CASSFWGRGGANEQFF
TRBD2	few	TRBV5-4	TRBJ2-5	TGTGCCAGCAGCTCTAGCGGGAGGCGTGAGACCCAGTACTTC	CASSSSGRRETQYF
NA	few	TRBV5-1	TRBJ1-4	TGCGCCAGCAGCTTGGGGGGGGCAACTAATGAAAAACTGTTTTTT	CASSLGGATNEKLFF
TRBD2	NA	TRBV7-9	TRBJ2-5	TGTGCCAGCAGCCAACGGGGGGGCGAGACCCAGTACTTC	CASSQRGGETQYF
TRBD1	NA	TRBV4-3	TRBJ1-2	TGCGCCAGCAGCCAAGGGTGGGGACAGGGATTAATTTCCTATGGCTACACCTTC	CASSQGWGQGLISYGYTF
TRBD1	NA	TRBV5-1	TRBJ1-1	TGCGCCAGCCGGCTACAGGGGGAGGCTGAAGCTTTCTTT	CASRLQGEAEAFF
NA	once	TRBV7-2	TRBJ1-6	TGTGCCAGCAGCAGGTGGGGGGTGAGGGCCGGGGATAATTCACCCCTCCACTTT	CASSRWGVRAGDNSPLHF
NA	NA	TRBV5-1	TRBJ2-6	TGCGCCAGCAGCTTGGCAGACAGTTCCTCTGGGGCCAACGTCCTGACTTTC	CASSLADSSSGANVLTF
NA	NA	TRBV9	TRBJ1-1	TGTGCCAGCAGCGTAGCTCCACAGATTACTAACACTGAAGCTTTCTTT	CASSVAPQITNTEAFF
TRBD1	once	TRBV4-1	TRBJ2-7	TGCGCCAGCAGCCAAGTAGGGACAGGACCCTACGAGCAGTACTTC	CASSQVGTGPYEQYF
TRBD1	NA	TRBV9	TRBJ1-2	TGTGCCAGCAGCGTAGCTTCGCGGGACAGGGGATCTGACTATGGCTACACCTTC	CASSVASRDRGSDYGYTF
NA	NA	TRBV9	TRBJ1-3	TGTGCCAGCAGCGTGGCTCGGGAGGGTGACACCATATATTTT	CASSVAREGDTIYF
TRBD1	NA	TRBV28	TRBJ2-5	TGTGCCAGCAGTCTCTACAGGGGGACCCAGTACTTC	CASSLYRGTQYF
NA	NA	TRBV4-3	TRBJ1-1	TGCGCCAGCAGCCAAGATTCTCAGGGTGAGACTGAAGCTTTCTTT	CASSQDSQGETEAFF
NA	NA	TRBV4-1	TRBJ1-5	TGCGCCAGCAGCCTTCGACAGGATAGCAATCAGCCCCAGCATTTT	CASSLRQDSNQPQHF
NA	NA	TRBV15	TRBJ2-2	TGTGCCACCAGCAGAGATTTAGTTAGGTGGACTACCAACACCGGGGAGCTGTTTTTT	CATSRDLVRWTTNTGELFF
TRBD2	NA	TRBV9	TRBJ2-5	TGTGCCAGCAGCGGGGGAGGGGAGACCCAGTACTTC	CASSGGGETQYF
NA	NA	TRBV7-2	TRBJ1-2	TGTGCCAGCAGCCCCCTTGGGGCAGGCAACTATGGCTACACCTTC	CASSPLGAGNYGYTF
NA	few	TRBV19	TRBJ1-2	TGTGCCAGTAGCCGTAGACAGACGTGGTATGGCTACACCTTC	CASSRRQTWYGYTF
TRBD1	NA	TRBV7-2	TRBJ1-4	TGTGCCAGCAGCCCGGGACAGGGGGCTGAAAAACTGTTTTTT	CASSPGQGAEKLFF
TRBD1	NA	TRBV6-5	TRBJ1-5	TGTGCCAGCAGTGAGGACAGGCTCAATCAGCCCCAGCATTTT	CASSEDRLNQPQHF
TRBD1	NA	TRBV7-2	TRBJ2-3	TGTGCCAGCAGCTTTAGACAGGGGACAGATACGCAGTATTTT	CASSFRQGTDTQYF
NA	NA	TRBV6-5	TRBJ1-4	TGTGCCAGCAGTTACGCCCCGACAGGCAGTAATGAAAAACTGTTTTTT	CASSYAPTGSNEKLFF
TRBD2	NA	TRBV7-6	TRBJ2-5	TGTGCCAGCAGCCGGGGACTAGCGGGAGGTCAAGAGACCCAGTACTTC	CASSRGLAGGQETQYF
NA	NA	TRBV6-4	TRBJ2-3	TGTGCCAGCAGTGACCGGGGACATCACACAGATACGCAGTATTTT	CASSDRGHHTDTQYF
TRBD1	NA	TRBV18	TRBJ1-6	TGTGCCAGCTCAGCAGGGACAGCCTTCTATAATTCACCCCTCCACTTT	CASSAGTAFYNSPLHF
NA	NA	TRBV5-1	TRBJ2-1	TGCGCCAGCAGCTTGGGCAGCGCCGGTTTGGATGAGCAGTTCTTC	CASSLGSAGLDEQFF
TRBD1	NA	TRBV6-4	TRBJ1-1	TGTGCCAGCAGTGGAGACAGGGGCACTGAAGCTTTCTTT	CASSGDRGTEAFF
TRBD2	NA	TRBV7-2	TRBJ2-7	TGTGCCAGCAGCAAGACTAGCGGGGGGGCTGGGGCCTACGAGCAGTACTTC	CASSKTSGGAGAYEQYF
NA	NA	TRBV5-5	TRBJ2-2	TGTGCCAGCAGCCCCGCTTCGGCCGGGGAGCTGTTTTTT	CASSPASAGELFF
NA	NA	TRBV7-2	TRBJ2-2	TGTGCCAGCAGCCCCGCGCCCGTCGGGACTCTGATAGGCACCGGGGAGCTGTTTTTT	CASSPAPVGTLIGTGELFF
NA	NA	TRBV4-2	TRBJ2-5	TGTGCCAGCAGCCAAGAGACAGGGAGGGAGACCCAGTACTTC	CASSQETGRETQYF
NA	NA	TRBV5-1	TRBJ1-5	TGCGCCAGCAGCCTGAGTACCGATCAGCCCCAGCATTTT	CASSLSTDQPQHF
NA	NA	TRBV11-1	TRBJ2-3	TGTGCCAGCAACCCGGCCTCGGGAGATACGCAGTATTTT	CASNPASGDTQYF
TRBD1	NA	TRBV4-1	TRBJ2-3	TGCGCCAGCAGCCCCGTGGGACAGACAGATACGCAGTATTTT	CASSPVGQTDTQYF